Below, one T cell receptor (beta chain) is given with its context. What it binds is not known. The data derive from a study of glioma-infiltrating T cells. General study findings and limits: CDR3 overlap between tissue and blood was very small.

Amplification of TCR alpha and beta CDR3 regions from RNA used iRepertoire nested multiplex PCR. TCRdb itself ran the multiplex PCR reads through MiXCR, one entry per CDR3 protein. The data contain about 140,000 distinct CDR3 sequences, about two fifths of them seen just once; the ten biggest clones take up 20%. This CDR3 has 14 residues. Germline V lookup: CDR1 MNHEY, CDR2 SVGAGI. Trimming removed 4 bases at V and 4 bases at J, with 11 bases between. This TCR came from a human donor with low-grade glioma or glioblastoma, undergoing nonglioma brain surgery, or in good health (not recorded which). The J gene is TRBJ1-3, the V gene TRBV6-5; D remains ambiguous. The specimen sequenced was glioma tissue, nonneoplastic brain tissue, or PBMCs (not recorded which). DNA for the CDR3: TGTGCCAGCAGTTTCCGGGGAACCGGAAACACCATATATTTT. This gives the protein CASSFRGTGNTIYF.